Presented here are 28 T cell receptor beta chains from one specimen sequenced in a study of CD8 T cells in ankylosing spondylitis. Study findings and constraints: A motif in TCR beta, a set of seven to nine highly homologous variants, appeared characteristic of ankylosing spondylitis blood.

TCRdb re-derived calls from the 5' RACE reads in MiXCR, one entry per CDR3 protein. This sample has 400,000 to 450,000 distinct CDR3 sequences, with over 15% found just once. No cognate antigen is known for these TCRs. The sequencing sample was made of blood, either unsorted or a sorted T cell fraction (not recorded which). These receptors were taken from a male donor with ankylosing spondylitis.

The CDR3 here is CASSQDVSGPNYEQYF. CDR3 coding DNA: TGCGCCAGCAGCCAAGATGTCAGCGGACCAAACTACGAGCAGTACTTC. This chain joins TRBV4-1 and TRBJ2-7; tentatively, D is TRBD2 (5 bases). Trimming shortened V by 0 bases and J by 3 bases, and 15 bases separated the two germline ends. The CDR3 runs to 16 residues. Germline V gives CDR1 MGHRA, CDR2 YSYEKL.

This clonotype was seen more than once but under ten times. The chain employs TRBV24-1 and TRBJ2-5; 12 bases are a match to TRBD1. Germline lookup yields CDR1 KGHDR and CDR2 SFDVKD. The CDR3 runs to 16 residues. J lost 7 bases, V lost 4 bases, and 9 bases had no gene match. The CDR3 DNA is TGTGCCACCAGTGACGCAGGGACAGGGGGCTTGGGGACCCAGTACTTC. Residues: CATSDAGTGGLGTQYF.

This clonotype was observed a handful of times. In DNA, the CDR3 is TGTGCCAGCAGCCAACTCCCTTTACCTAATGAAAAACTGTTTTTT. Protein: CASSQLPLPNEKLFF. The genes are TRBV3-1 and TRBJ1-4; D is uncertain. This CDR3 spans 15 amino acids. V lost 2 bases to trimming and J lost 3 bases, with 10 bases between them. Germline values: CDR1 LGHDT, CDR2 YNNKEL (reference sequence). The full variable domain, its missing parts supplied by reference TRBV3-1 and TRBJ1-4, is DTAVSQTPKYLVTQMGNDKSIKCEQNLGHDTMYWYKQDSKKFLKIMFSYNNKELIINETVPNRFSPKSPDKAHLNLHINSLELGDSAVYFCASSQLPLPNEKLFFGSGTQLSVL.

This chain uses TRBV27 with TRBJ1-2; TRBD1 is a possible D gene (5 bases). Germline assignment: CDR1 MNHEY and CDR2 SMNVEV (reference sequence). This CDR3 contains 13 residues. Deletions cut 3 bases from V and 8 bases from J, with 13 bases between. The CDR3 reads CASSLQGEKGYTF. CDR3 DNA: TGTGCCAGCAGTTTGCAGGGTGAGAAGGGCTACACCTTC.

V usage is TRBV5-1 and J usage is TRBJ2-2; 7 nucleotides agree with TRBD2. The CDR3 is 15 residues long. Germline CDR1 and CDR2: SGHRS and YFSETQ. Trimming at V came to 2 bases and at J to 3 bases, leaving 4 bases not matched to a gene. CDR3 bases: TGCGCCAGCAGCTTCGGACTAGAGTACACCGGGGAGCTGTTTTTT. Its translation: CASSFGLEYTGELFF.

This clonotype came up a few times. V and J are TRBV3-1 and TRBJ1-2, with 9 bases lining up with TRBD1. Per germline, CDR1 LGHDT and CDR2 YNNKEL (reference sequence). There are 13 residues in the CDR3. Germline trimming cut 4 bases from V and 8 bases from J; bases unmatched to any gene: 5. The CDR3 sequence: CASSRDRDAGYTF. The CDR3 coding sequence is TGTGCCAGCAGCCGGGACAGGGACGCCGGCTACACCTTC.

This clonotype was seen more than once but under ten times. The V call is TRBV20-1, the J call TRBJ1-1; D gene unclear. The V gene's germline CDR1 is DFQATT and CDR2 SNEGSKA (reference sequence). V was cut by 5 bases and J by 3 bases, with 13 bases left in between. There are 13 residues in the CDR3. The CDR3, as DNA: TGCAGTGCTCCGGACCGGAGGGACACTGAAGCTTTCTTT. Translation: CSAPDRRDTEAFF.

This clonotype was observed a handful of times. The V call is TRBV20-1, the J call TRBJ2-1, with a tentative D call TRBD2 (6 bases). Deletions cut 5 bases from V and 5 bases from J, with 13 bases between. CDR1 and CDR2 from the germline V gene are DFQATT and SNEGSKA (reference sequence). This CDR3 is 13 amino acids long. The CDR3 sequence is CSAPRLGNNEQFF. CDR3 bases: TGCAGTGCTCCCCGACTAGGCAACAATGAGCAGTTCTTC.

This clonotype was detected only a few times. This chain uses TRBV20-1 with TRBJ2-7; tentative D call: TRBD2 (6 bases). The CDR3 totals 13 residues. The V and J ends lost 2 bases and 2 bases respectively, with 10 bases between them. CDR1 and CDR2 from the germline V gene are DFQATT and SNEGSKA (reference sequence). The CDR3 nucleotides are TGCAGTGCTAGACAGGGAGGCACCTACGAGCAGTACTTC. It encodes CSARQGGTYEQYF.

This clonotype has at least ten counts. The rearrangement uses TRBV5-6 and TRBJ2-1, with TRBD2 identical over 9 bases. Germline loops: CDR1 SGHDT, CDR2 YYEEEE. The CDR3 loop spans 14 amino acids. V trimming: 1 base; J trimming: 9 bases; junction bases outside the gene matches: 5. The DNA for the CDR3 is TGTGCCAGCAGCTTGCGCGGGAGGGCCAGTGAGCAGTTCTTC. Its translation: CASSLRGRASEQFF.

This chain joins TRBV4-3 and TRBJ1-2; no definite D call. The CDR3 is 15 residues long. Germline V gene data show CDR1 as LGHNA and CDR2 as YSLEER. The V gene lost 1 base and the J gene lost 2 bases, with 11 bases spanning the gap. The CDR3 protein is CASSQGGGTNYGYTF. CDR3 coding DNA: TGCGCCAGCAGCCAAGGGGGAGGAACGAACTATGGCTACACCTTC.

J is TRBJ1-1 and V is TRBV12-3 or TRBV12-4; possible D gene TRBD1, 5 bases. With 1 base removed from V and 3 bases from J, the gap between germline ends came to 9 bases. The length of the CDR3 is 14 residues. As DNA, the CDR3 is TGTGCCAGCAGTTTAGTGCGGGGCTACACTGAAGCTTTCTTT. Its protein is CASSLVRGYTEAFF.

This clonotype was seen at least ten times. The chain couples TRBV5-1 to TRBJ2-7; tentative D call: TRBD1 (6 bases). The germline gives CDR1 SGHRS, CDR2 YFSETQ. Deletions cut 4 bases from V and 3 bases from J, with 11 bases between. This CDR3 spans 13 amino acids. CDR3 loop: CASSLLQGYEQYF. Here the CDR3 DNA reads TGCGCCAGCAGCCTCCTACAGGGCTACGAGCAGTACTTC.

The V gene is TRBV19, the J gene TRBJ2-2, with D maybe TRBD1 (5 bases). The ends were cut back, 4 bases at V and 5 bases at J, with 11 bases in the middle. This CDR3 has 14 residues. Germline loops: CDR1 LNHDA, CDR2 SQIVND (reference sequence). As DNA, the CDR3 is TGTGCCAGTAGTACGCGGACATTGACCGGGGAGCTGTTTTTT. It is translated as CASSTRTLTGELFF.

The table lists this clonotype with a few counts. The chain joins TRBV3-1 to TRBJ2-5; TRBD1 agrees at 9 bases. The CDR3 length is 15 residues. J lost 5 bases, V lost 4 bases, and 8 bases had no gene match. Germline V gene sequence: CDR1 LGHDT, CDR2 YNNKEL (reference sequence). CDR3 sequence reads: CASSRRTGEGETQYF. DNA of the CDR3: TGTGCCAGCAGCCGTCGGACAGGGGAAGGGGAGACCCAGTACTTC.

The rearrangement links TRBV3-1 to TRBJ2-2; 8 bases map to TRBD2. The CDR3 is made up of 14 amino acids. CDR1 is LGHDT, CDR2 YNNKEL, per germline (reference sequence). V lost 4 bases to trimming and J lost 6 bases; unmatched junction nucleotides: 4. The CDR3 coding sequence is TGTGCCAGCAGCCTCAACGGGGGGGCCGGGGAGCTGTTTTTT. Protein: CASSLNGGAGELFF.

This clonotype showed up many times. The chain joins TRBV7-2 to TRBJ2-7; 7 bases align to TRBD1. In germline, CDR1 is SGHTA, CDR2 FQGNSA. The CDR3 contains 14 residues. V was pared by 0 bases and J by 3 bases, with 2 bases of the junction left unmatched. CDR3 nucleotides: TGTGCCAGCAGCTTAGCGGGACAGAGCTACGAGCAGTACTTC. Residues: CASSLAGQSYEQYF.

The rearrangement joins TRBV27 to TRBJ1-4, with no clear D. The CDR3 is 15 residues long. The germline V gene has CDR1 MNHEY and CDR2 SMNVEV (reference sequence). V dropped 3 bases and J dropped 2 bases, with 10 bases sitting between them. CDR3 nucleotides: TGTGCCAGCAGTTTTTTGCCCGGGACTAATGAAAAACTGTTTTTT. Protein: CASSFLPGTNEKLFF.

The chain carries TRBV7-2 and TRBJ2-3, with 10 bases that match TRBD1. With 5 bases clipped from V and 11 bases from J, the junction kept 7 bases outside the gene matches. Germline V CDR1 and CDR2: SGHTA, FQGNSA. CDR3 size: 13 residues. The DNA of the CDR3 is TGTGCCAGCAGCCCGGGGGGGGACAGGGGGCAGTATTTT. Protein sequence: CASSPGGDRGQYF.

This clonotype appeared a few times. V gene TRBV20-1 combines with J gene TRBJ1-1; the D gene is possibly TRBD1 (6 bases). The CDR3 extends over 15 amino acids. V was cut by 7 bases and J by 3 bases, with 21 bases left in between. Looked up from germline, CDR1 is DFQATT and CDR2 is SNEGSKA (reference sequence). This CDR3 reads CSVPDSLGTDTEAFF. The CDR3 coding sequence is TGCAGTGTTCCGGACAGTCTGGGGACCGACACTGAAGCTTTCTTT.

This clonotype has only a few counts. The chain employs TRBV20-1 and TRBJ1-5, with D possibly being TRBD1 (5 bases). V shed 6 bases and J shed 3 bases, with 21 bases lying between them. The CDR3 contains 16 residues. Germline lookup yields CDR1 DFQATT and CDR2 SNEGSKA (reference sequence). CDR3: CSAHRPGTGNNQPQHF. The DNA for the CDR3 is TGCAGTGCCCACAGACCCGGGACGGGGAACAATCAGCCCCAGCATTTT.

The chain links TRBV9 to TRBJ2-1; tentatively, D is TRBD1 (6 bases). Germline V gives CDR1 SGDLS, CDR2 YYNGEE. V was pared by 0 bases and J by 3 bases, with 10 bases between. The CDR3 is made up of 15 amino acids. This chain's CDR3 is CASSVVAGDYNEQFF. The CDR3 DNA reads TGTGCCAGCAGCGTAGTTGCAGGGGACTACAATGAGCAGTTCTTC.

This clonotype was found many times. The chain has TRBV20-1 and TRBJ2-1; possibly TRBD2 for D (7 bases). The CDR3 spans 15 residues. From germline, CDR1 is DFQATT and CDR2 SNEGSKA (reference sequence). V was trimmed by 1 base and J by 6 bases, leaving 16 bases between them. The CDR3 sequence is CSARVLAEGGNEQFF. CDR3 nucleotide sequence: TGCAGTGCTAGAGTGCTAGCGGAGGGGGGCAATGAGCAGTTCTTC.

The gene calls are TRBV19 and TRBJ1-1, with 9 bases identical to TRBD1. From germline, CDR1 is LNHDA and CDR2 SQIVND (reference sequence). This CDR3 spans 14 amino acids. V gave up 6 bases and J gave up 4 bases; unmatched junction bases: 6. The CDR3 loop reads CASRQQGAATEAFF. The CDR3 DNA reads TGTGCCAGTAGACAACAGGGGGCAGCCACTGAAGCTTTCTTT.

This clonotype was detected a few times. A read error may account for a junction end that differs from germline. The V and J genes are TRBV9 and TRBJ2-2; no clear D gene. This CDR3 is 15 amino acids long. Germline assignment: CDR1 SGDLS and CDR2 YYNGEE. The CDR3 loop reads CASSVGQVNNGELFF. The CDR3 nucleotides read TGTGCCAGCAGCGTAGGCCAGGTGAACAACGGGGAGCTGTTTTTT.

This clonotype was observed a few times. The chain has TRBV7-8 and TRBJ1-1; D unresolved. Germline CDR1 is SGHVS and CDR2 is FQNEAQ. Trimming cost V 5 bases and J 3 bases, with 10 bases left between them. There are 13 residues in the CDR3. CDR3 sequence reads: CASSQLEDTEAFF. CDR3 sequence (DNA): TGTGCCAGCAGCCAACTAGAGGACACTGAAGCTTTCTTT.

This clonotype was counted only a few times. The V and J genes are TRBV7-9 and TRBJ2-7; possibly TRBD1 for D (6 bases). The CDR3 is 13 residues long. Trimming removed 2 bases at V and 5 bases at J, with 10 bases between. CDR1 is SEHNR, CDR2 FQNEAQ, per germline (reference sequence). In DNA form, the CDR3 reads TGTGCCAGCAGCTTACAGGGGCCCGACGAGCAGTACTTC. This translates into CASSLQGPDEQYF.

This clonotype was recorded many times. This chain connects TRBV29-1 to TRBJ1-1; possibly TRBD1 for D (5 bases). The CDR3 totals 15 residues. The germline gives CDR1 SQVTM, CDR2 ANQGSEA. V lost 6 bases and J 0 bases, leaving 17 bases between the germline ends. This CDR3 reads CSVRTGFLMNTEAFF. In DNA form, the CDR3 reads TGCAGCGTACGTACAGGATTTCTTATGAACACTGAAGCTTTCTTT. The full variable domain, its missing parts supplied by reference TRBV29-1 and TRBJ1-1, is SAVISQKPSRDICQRGTSLTIQCQVDSQVTMMFWYRQQPGQSLTLIATANQGSEATYESGFVIDKFPISRPNLTFSTLTVSNMSPEDSSIYLCSVRTGFLMNTEAFFGQGTRLTVV.